The 4 T cell receptor beta chains below all came from one sample that was sequenced in a study of OX40 agonist ivuxolimab in advanced cancers. The method was immunoSEQ multiplex PCR; TCRdb's version includes in-frame clones alone and lacks a portion of them. The sample yields under 35,000 clones, roughly 82% seen once. The sample was CD4+ or CD8+ T cells sorted from blood, taken in a trial of the OX40 agonist ivuxolimab. The receptors stem from an adult with an advanced solid tumor such as melanoma, head and neck, liver or kidney cancer.

The chain carries TRBV19 and TRBJ2-1; D is possibly TRBD1 or TRBD2 (5 bases each). CDR3 size: 12 residues. Germline CDR1 and CDR2: LNHDA and SQIVND (reference sequence). Trimming took off 3 bases at V and 9 bases at J, with 9 bases between the two ends. CDR3: CASSMGGGEQFF. In nucleotides, the CDR3 is TGTGCCAGTAGTATGGGTGGGGGTGAGCAGTTCTTC. The complete variable domain, with remaining parts taken from reference TRBV19 and TRBJ2-1, reads DGGITQSPKYLFRKEGQNVTLSCEQNLNHDAMYWYRQDPGQGLRLIYYSQIVNDFQKGDIAEGYSVSREKKESFPLTVTSAQKNPTAFYLCASSMGGGEQFFGPGTRLTVL.

This clone has only one observation. CDR3 DNA: TGTGCCAGCCAGGGGGTTTCCTACGAGCAGTACTTC. Protein sequence: CASQGVSYEQYF. The chain joins TRBV28 to TRBJ2-7; 7 bases agree with TRBD1. V gave up 8 bases and J gave up 1 base; unmatched junction bases: 2. Germline loops: CDR1 MDHEN, CDR2 SYDVKM. This CDR3 is built from 12 residues.

This clone appeared a single time. The V and J genes are TRBV18 and TRBJ1-4; unclear D gene. Per germline, CDR1 KGHSH and CDR2 LQKENI. V lost 1 base and J lost 3, with 12 bases in between. The CDR3 totals 16 residues. The CDR3 DNA is TGTGCCAGCTCACCACGCCCCCCAGAGTCTAATGAAAAACTGTTTTTT. Translating it yields CASSPRPPESNEKLFF.

The rearrangement uses TRBV27 and TRBJ1-2, with 7 bases identical to TRBD1. The length of the CDR3 is 13 residues. CDR1 MNHEY and CDR2 SMNVEV come from the germline V gene (reference sequence). V lost 4 bases, J lost 8 bases, and 7 bases stayed unmatched. The CDR3 DNA sequence: TGTGCCAGCAGTTCTAGGGGGCGGGGAGGCTACACCTTC. Translation gives CASSSRGRGGYTF.